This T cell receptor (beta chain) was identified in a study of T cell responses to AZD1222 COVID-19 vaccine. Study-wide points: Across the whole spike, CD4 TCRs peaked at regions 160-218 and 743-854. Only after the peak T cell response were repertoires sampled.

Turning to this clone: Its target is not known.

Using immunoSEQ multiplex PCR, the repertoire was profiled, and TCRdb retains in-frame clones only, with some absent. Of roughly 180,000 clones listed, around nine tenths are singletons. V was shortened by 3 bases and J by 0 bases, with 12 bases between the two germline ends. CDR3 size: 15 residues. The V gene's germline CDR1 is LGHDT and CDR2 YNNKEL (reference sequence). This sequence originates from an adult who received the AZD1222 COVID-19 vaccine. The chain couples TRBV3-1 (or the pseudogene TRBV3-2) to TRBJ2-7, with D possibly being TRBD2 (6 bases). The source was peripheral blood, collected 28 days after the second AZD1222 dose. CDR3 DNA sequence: TGTGCCAGCAGCCATACCGGGACTGACTCCTACGAGCAGTACTTC. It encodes CASSHTGTDSYEQYF.